What follows describes a single TCR beta chain. The antigen remains unidentified. This sample stems from a study of long-term antiretroviral therapy in people with HIV. General study findings and limits: Specimens of blood were obtained during about 2003 to 2017, possibly under older ART regimens. Pre-ART expanded clones dominated the repertoire at every time point.

CDR3 length equals 17 residues. V dropped 0 bases and J dropped 7; count of bases not matched to a gene: 11. CDR1 is SEHNR and CDR2 is FQNEAQ in the germline V gene (reference sequence). The assay, immunoSEQ v3.0, was run at survey level. The method was immunoSEQ multiplex PCR; TCRdb's version includes in-frame clones alone and lacks a portion of them. The profile shows tens of thousands of clones, approximately 95% of them singletons. Inclusion required at least two post-ART and at least one pre-ART PBMC samples. This TCR came from a man aged 25-45 years with HIV. Material: unsorted PBMCs, obtained 5.3 years after starting antiretroviral therapy. The rearrangement uses TRBV7-9 and TRBJ2-3, with 9 bases that match TRBD2. Here the CDR3 reads CASSLARASGEGHTQYF. The CDR3, as DNA: TGTGCCAGCAGCTTAGCGCGGGCTAGCGGGGAAGGGCATACGCAGTATTTT.